The 4 T cell receptor beta chains reported below all come from one sample, sequenced in a study of T cells in Graves' hyperthyroidism and ophthalmopathy. RNA transcripts provided the source from which TCR beta CDR3 regions were amplified. RT-PCR in the first round (using the HTBI primer set) targeted the TCR CDR3. TCRdb called the multiplex PCR reads again in MiXCR, with one record for every CDR3 protein. Found here are approximately 510,000 distinct CDR3 sequences, 40% to 50% of them singletons; the top ten hold roughly 45%. Input material: peripheral blood or thyroid tissue (not recorded which). All receptors derive from an adult woman with Graves' disease, either hyperthyroidism or ophthalmopathy (not recorded which).

This clonotype was recorded at least ten times. The genes are TRBV6-5 and TRBJ1-1; D remains unclear. The germline CDR1 and CDR2 sequences are MNHEY and SVGAGI. CDR3 size: 13 residues. Between the trimmed V and J ends, which lost 6 bases and 7 bases, there was a span of 15 bases. The CDR3 protein is CASSQTTHGEAFF. Here the CDR3 DNA reads TGTGCCAGCAGCCAGACGACGCATGGTGAAGCTTTCTTT.

This sequence joins TRBV20-1 and TRBJ2-3; TRBD2 aligns across 11 bases. Germline CDR1 and CDR2: DFQATT and SNEGSKA (reference sequence). V shed 5 bases, J shed 3 bases, and the junction held 4 bases outside the gene matches. CDR3 length: 14 amino acids. Here the CDR3 DNA reads TGCAGTGCTCTAGCGGGAGGAACAACAGATACGCAGTATTTT. This encodes CSALAGGTTDTQYF.

V gene TRBV29-1 combines with J gene TRBJ2-7; 7 nucleotides align to TRBD2. After removal of 6 bases from V and 3 bases from J, the junction contained 8 bases not matched to a gene. The CDR3 contains 13 residues. The germline V gene has CDR1 SQVTM and CDR2 ANQGSEA. This chain's CDR3 is CSVYGGRHYEQYF. CDR3 DNA: TGCAGCGTCTACGGCGGGAGACACTACGAGCAGTACTTC.

This clonotype was seen just once. The chain recombines TRBV24-1 with TRBJ1-2; D remains ambiguous. V lost 9 bases to trimming and J lost 5 bases, with 15 bases between them. Germline V lookup: CDR1 KGHDR, CDR2 SFDVKD. This CDR3 comprises 13 residues. CDR3 sequence: CATAGPDDYGYTF. CDR3 nucleotide sequence: TGTGCCACCGCGGGCCCTGACGATTATGGCTACACCTTC.